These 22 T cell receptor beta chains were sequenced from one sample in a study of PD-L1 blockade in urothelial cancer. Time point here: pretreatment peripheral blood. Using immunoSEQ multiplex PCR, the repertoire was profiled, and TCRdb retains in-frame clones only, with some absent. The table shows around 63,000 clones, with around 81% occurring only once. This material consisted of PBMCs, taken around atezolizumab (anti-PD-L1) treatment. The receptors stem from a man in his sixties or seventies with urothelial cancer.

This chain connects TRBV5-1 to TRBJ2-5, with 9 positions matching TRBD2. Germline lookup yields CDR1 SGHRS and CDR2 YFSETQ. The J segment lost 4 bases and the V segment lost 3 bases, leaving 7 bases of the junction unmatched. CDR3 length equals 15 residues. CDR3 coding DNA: TGCGCCAGCAGCTCCGCCGGGACTAGCATAGAGACCCAGTACTTC. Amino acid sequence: CASSSAGTSIETQYF.

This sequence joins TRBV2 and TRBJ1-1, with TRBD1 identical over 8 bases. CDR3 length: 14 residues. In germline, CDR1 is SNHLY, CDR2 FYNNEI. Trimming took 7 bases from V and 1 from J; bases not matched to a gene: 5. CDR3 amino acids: CASTKTGANTEAFF. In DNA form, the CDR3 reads TGTGCCAGCACTAAGACAGGGGCGAACACTGAAGCTTTCTTT.

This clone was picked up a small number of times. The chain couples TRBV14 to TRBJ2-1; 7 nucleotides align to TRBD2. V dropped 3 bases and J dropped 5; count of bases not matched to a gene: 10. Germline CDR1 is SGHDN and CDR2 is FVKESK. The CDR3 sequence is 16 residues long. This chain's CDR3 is CASSQTIASGHNEQFF. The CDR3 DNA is TGTGCCAGCAGCCAGACTATAGCTAGCGGTCACAATGAGCAGTTCTTC.

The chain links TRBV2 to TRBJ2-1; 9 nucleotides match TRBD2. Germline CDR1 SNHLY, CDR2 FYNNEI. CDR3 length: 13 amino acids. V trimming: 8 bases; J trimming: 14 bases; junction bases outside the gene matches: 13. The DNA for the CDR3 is TGTGCCAGCGGATTTAATGGTCGGACTAGCGAGTTCTTC. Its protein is CASGFNGRTSEFF.

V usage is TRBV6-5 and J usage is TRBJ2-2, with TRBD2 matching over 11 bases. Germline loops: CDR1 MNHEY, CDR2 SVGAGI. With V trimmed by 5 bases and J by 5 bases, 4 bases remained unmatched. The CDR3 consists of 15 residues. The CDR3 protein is CASSGTSGQTGELFF. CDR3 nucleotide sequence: TGTGCCAGCAGTGGGACTAGCGGTCAAACCGGGGAGCTGTTTTTT.

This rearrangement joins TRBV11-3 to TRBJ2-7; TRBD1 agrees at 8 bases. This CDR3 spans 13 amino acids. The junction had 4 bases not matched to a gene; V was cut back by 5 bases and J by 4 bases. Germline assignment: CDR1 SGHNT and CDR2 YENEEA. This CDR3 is CASSRDRSYEQYF. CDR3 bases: TGTGCCAGCAGCCGGGACAGGAGTTACGAGCAGTACTTC.

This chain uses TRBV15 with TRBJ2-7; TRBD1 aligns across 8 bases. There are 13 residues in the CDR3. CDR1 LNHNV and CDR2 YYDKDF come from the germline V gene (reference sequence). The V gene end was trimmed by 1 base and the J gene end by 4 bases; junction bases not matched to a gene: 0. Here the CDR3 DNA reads TGTGCCACCAGCAGAGGGACAGGGTACGAGCAGTACTTC. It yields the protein CATSRGTGYEQYF. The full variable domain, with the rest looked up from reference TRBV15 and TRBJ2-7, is DAMVIQNPRYQVTQFGKPVTLSCSQTLNHNVMYWYQQKSSQAPKLLFHYYDKDFNNEADTPDNFQSRRPNTSFCFLDIRSPGLGDTAMYLCATSRGTGYEQYFGPGTRLTVT.

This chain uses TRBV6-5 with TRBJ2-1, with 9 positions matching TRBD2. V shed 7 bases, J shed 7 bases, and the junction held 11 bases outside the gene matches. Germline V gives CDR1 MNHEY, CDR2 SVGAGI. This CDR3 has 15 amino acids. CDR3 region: CASKERGADGNEQFF. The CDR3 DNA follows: TGTGCCAGCAAGGAGCGGGGGGCTGATGGGAATGAGCAGTTCTTC.

The CDR3, as DNA: TGCAGCGTTGAAGATGGTGGGCAGGGCAAGACCCATAGCCGGGAGCAGTACTTC. Residues: CSVEDGGQGKTHSREQYF. The rearrangement joins TRBV29-1 to TRBJ2-7, with D tentatively TRBD1 (5 bases). Trimming stripped 0 bases from V and 7 bases from J, with 28 bases between. This CDR3 is 18 amino acids long. Germline CDR1 reads SQVTM; CDR2 reads ANQGSEA.

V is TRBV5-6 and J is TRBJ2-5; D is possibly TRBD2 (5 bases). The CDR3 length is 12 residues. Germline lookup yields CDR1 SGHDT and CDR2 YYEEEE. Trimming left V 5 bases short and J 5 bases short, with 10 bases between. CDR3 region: CASRASSETQYF. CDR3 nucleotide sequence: TGTGCCAGCAGAGCTAGCTCGGAGACCCAGTACTTC.

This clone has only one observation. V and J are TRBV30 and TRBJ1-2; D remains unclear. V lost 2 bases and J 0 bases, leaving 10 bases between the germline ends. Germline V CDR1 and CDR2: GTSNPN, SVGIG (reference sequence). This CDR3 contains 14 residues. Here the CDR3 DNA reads TGTGCCTGGAGTATACACAGAGCTAACTATGGCTACACCTTC. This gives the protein CAWSIHRANYGYTF.

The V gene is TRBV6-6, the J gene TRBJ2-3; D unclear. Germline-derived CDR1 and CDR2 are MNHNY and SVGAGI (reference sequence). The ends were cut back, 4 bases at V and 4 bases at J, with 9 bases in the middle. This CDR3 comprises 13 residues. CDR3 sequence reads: CASSSRLSDTQYF. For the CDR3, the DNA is TGTGCCAGCAGTTCCAGACTCTCAGATACGCAGTATTTT.

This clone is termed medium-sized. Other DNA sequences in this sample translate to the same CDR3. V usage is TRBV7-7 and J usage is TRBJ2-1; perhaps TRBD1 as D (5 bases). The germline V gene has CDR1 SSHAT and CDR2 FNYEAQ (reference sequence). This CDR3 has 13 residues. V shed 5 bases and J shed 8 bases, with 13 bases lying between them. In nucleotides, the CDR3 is TGTGCCAGCAGCATCGACAGATTCGATGAGCAGTTCTTC. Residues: CASSIDRFDEQFF.

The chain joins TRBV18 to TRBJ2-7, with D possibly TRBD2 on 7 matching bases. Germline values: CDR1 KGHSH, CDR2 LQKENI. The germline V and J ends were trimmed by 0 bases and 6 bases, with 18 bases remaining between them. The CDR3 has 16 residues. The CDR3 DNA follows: TGTGCCAGCTCACCACCCGCTAGCGGACAGAACGGCGAGCAGTACTTC. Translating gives CASSPPASGQNGEQYF.

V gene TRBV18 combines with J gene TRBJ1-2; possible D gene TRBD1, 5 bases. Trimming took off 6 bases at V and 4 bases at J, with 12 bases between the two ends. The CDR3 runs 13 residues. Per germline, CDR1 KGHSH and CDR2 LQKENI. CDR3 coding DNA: TGTGCCAGCTCCCTCCGGGACTCCTATGGCTACACCTTC. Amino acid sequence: CASSLRDSYGYTF.

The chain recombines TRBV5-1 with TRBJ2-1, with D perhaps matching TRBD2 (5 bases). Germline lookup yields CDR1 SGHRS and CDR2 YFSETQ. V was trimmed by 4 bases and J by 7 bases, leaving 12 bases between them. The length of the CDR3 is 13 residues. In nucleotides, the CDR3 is TGCGCCAGCAGCCCACAGTCGGGGAATGAGCAGTTCTTC. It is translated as CASSPQSGNEQFF. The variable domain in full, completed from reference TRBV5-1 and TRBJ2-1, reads KAGVTQTPRYLIKTRGQQVTLSCSPISGHRSVSWYQQTPGQGLQFLFEYFSETQRNKGNFPGRFSGRQFSNSRSEMNVSTLELGDSALYLCASSPQSGNEQFFGPGTRLTVL.

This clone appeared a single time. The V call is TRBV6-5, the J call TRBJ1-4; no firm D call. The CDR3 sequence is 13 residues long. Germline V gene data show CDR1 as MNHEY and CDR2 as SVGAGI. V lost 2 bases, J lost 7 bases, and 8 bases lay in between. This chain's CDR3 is CASSYRESEKLFF. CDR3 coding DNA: TGTGCCAGCAGTTACCGCGAATCTGAAAAACTGTTTTTT.

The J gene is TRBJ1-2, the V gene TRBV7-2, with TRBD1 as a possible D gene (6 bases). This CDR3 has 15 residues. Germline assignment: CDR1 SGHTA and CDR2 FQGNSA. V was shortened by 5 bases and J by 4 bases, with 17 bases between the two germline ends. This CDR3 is CASSADRMGLYGYTF. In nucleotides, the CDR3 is TGTGCCAGCAGCGCGGACAGAATGGGGCTCTATGGCTACACCTTC.

The DNA of the CDR3 is TGTGCCAGCAGCCCAAACAACTACGAGCAGTACTTC. This gives the protein CASSPNNYEQYF. This sequence joins TRBV6-6 and TRBJ2-7; D gene uncertain. Trimming cost V 6 bases and J 3 bases, with 9 bases left between them. The CDR3 has 12 residues. CDR1 is MNHNY and CDR2 is SVGAGI in the germline V gene (reference sequence).

CDR3 sequence (DNA): TGTGCCAGCAGCGGTAGCGGAGAGACCCAGTACTTC. Protein: CASSGSGETQYF. The chain is built from TRBV11-2 and TRBJ2-5; D may be TRBD2 (6 bases). Looked up from germline, CDR1 is SGHAT and CDR2 is FQNNGV. Trimming removed 5 bases from V and 4 bases from J, with 8 bases in between. This CDR3 has 12 residues.

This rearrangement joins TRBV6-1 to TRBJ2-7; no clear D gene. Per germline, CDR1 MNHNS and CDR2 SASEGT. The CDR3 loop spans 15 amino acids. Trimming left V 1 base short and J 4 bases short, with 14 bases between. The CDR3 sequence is CASSEGLNFGYEQYF. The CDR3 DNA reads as TGTGCCAGCAGTGAAGGGCTGAATTTTGGTTACGAGCAGTACTTC.

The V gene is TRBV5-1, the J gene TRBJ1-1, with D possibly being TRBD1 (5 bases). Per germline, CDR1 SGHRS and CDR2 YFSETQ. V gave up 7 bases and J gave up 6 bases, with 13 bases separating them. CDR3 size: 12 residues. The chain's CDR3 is CASVSGEAEAFF. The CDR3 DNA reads TGCGCCAGCGTTTCGGGGGAGGCTGAAGCTTTCTTT.